This entry lists 8 T cell receptor beta chains sequenced from one sample in a study of T-cell reconstitution after alpha-beta-depleted transplantation in children. Unique molecular identifiers tagged the TCRbeta library. Each CDR3 protein is one row after TCRdb ran MiXCR on the PCR reads. The repertoire holds about 510,000 distinct CDR3 sequences, with roughly 11% as singletons. The material sequenced was PBMCs, mostly from graft donor cells, taken 180 days after TCRalphabeta/CD19-depleted stem cell transplant. These receptors came from a female patient between 2 and 10 years old who had a stem cell transplant for aplastic anemia, so the T cells may come from the graft donor.

This clonotype was observed a handful of times. Written as DNA, the CDR3 is TGCAGTGCTAGAGCCCTCTACAGGGTGCGCACAGATACGCAGTATTTT. This translates into CSARALYRVRTDTQYF. This sequence joins TRBV20-1 and TRBJ2-3; D is perhaps TRBD1 (6 bases). In germline, CDR1 is DFQATT, CDR2 SNEGSKA (reference sequence). The CDR3 sequence is 16 residues long. Trimming shortened V by 1 base and J by 1 base, and 15 bases separated the two germline ends.

The chain joins TRBV5-1 to TRBJ2-7, with TRBD2 as a possible D gene (5 bases). The germline gives CDR1 SGHRS, CDR2 YFSETQ. The V end was cut by 0 bases, the J end by 5 bases, with 6 bases between. The CDR3 totals 12 residues. CDR3 amino acids: CASSLGTHEQYF. The CDR3 bases are TGCGCCAGCAGCTTGGGGACTCACGAGCAGTACTTC.

J is TRBJ2-1 and V is TRBV20-1; 9 positions agree with TRBD2. The V segment lost 6 bases and the J segment 2 bases; nucleotides outside the gene matches: 5. The length of the CDR3 is 14 residues. Germline CDR1 is DFQATT and CDR2 is SNEGSKA (reference sequence). CDR3 residues: CSALTSGPYNEQFF. CDR3 sequence (DNA): TGCAGTGCCCTGACTAGCGGCCCCTACAATGAGCAGTTCTTC.

CDR3 residues: CASSSYPPKLAGVTDTQYF. In DNA form, the CDR3 reads TGTGCCAGCAGCTCCTACCCACCCAAACTAGCGGGAGTAACAGATACGCAGTATTTT. V is TRBV11-2 and J is TRBJ2-3; 11 positions agree with TRBD2. Germline V gene lookup returns CDR1 SGHAT and CDR2 FQNNGV. The CDR3 extends over 19 amino acids. Germline trimming cut 4 bases from V and 3 bases from J; bases unmatched to any gene: 15.

The gene calls are TRBV12-3 or TRBV12-4 and TRBJ2-2, with TRBD2 identical over 7 bases. CDR3 length: 16 residues. The V and J ends lost 9 bases and 7 bases, in that order; junction bases with no gene match: 17. CDR3 in amino acids: CASTFQARERVGELFF. CDR3 sequence (DNA): TGTGCCAGTACATTTCAGGCGCGGGAGAGAGTCGGGGAGCTGTTTTTT.

There are many counts of this clonotype. This sequence joins TRBV1 and TRBJ2-7; TRBD1 was called by the table and not checked on the DNA. TRBV1 is a recognized pseudogene. CDR3 length: 18 residues. In DNA, the CDR3 is TGCACCAGCAGCCAAGATGGGGGCCTAGTAGGTAGACGGTACGAGCAGTACGTC. Translating gives CTSSQDGGLVGRRYEQYV.

This rearrangement joins TRBV21-1 to TRBJ2-4. TRBV21-1 is a listed pseudogene. CDR3 length: 14 residues. CDR3: CASSNRIAKNIQYF. As DNA, the CDR3 is TGTGCCAGCAGCAACAGGATAGCCAAAAACATTCAGTACTTC.

This chain joins TRBV7-2 and TRBJ2-5; perhaps TRBD2 as D (5 bases). With 4 bases removed from V and 13 bases from J, the gap between germline ends came to 22 bases. The CDR3 sequence is 14 residues long. CDR1 and CDR2 from the germline V gene are SGHTA and FQGNSA. This CDR3 reads CASSSFLNPGNRYF. CDR3 DNA: TGTGCCAGCAGCTCTTTCCTAAATCCGGGAAACCGGTACTTC.